One sample yielded the 15 T cell receptor beta chains listed below, sequenced in a study of beta chain features in type 1 diabetes. Regarding the study as a whole: Across all four CD4+ subsets, people with type 1 diabetes showed modestly shorter TCRB CDR3s.

Of the isolated RNA, all was reverse transcribed, and so the sequenced material was expressed TCRB transcripts. The method was immunoSEQ multiplex PCR; TCRdb's version includes in-frame clones alone and lacks a portion of them. The top ten clones hold roughly 0.84% of a sample with approximately 17,000 clones, around 70% of them seen once. Their antigen targets remain unknown. The specimen was stem cell memory CD4+ T cells from blood. The receptors were gathered from a man aged 30-40 years with type 1 diabetes.

The rearrangement uses TRBV18 and TRBJ1-1; TRBD1 matches 7 bases. The germline CDR1 and CDR2 sequences are KGHSH and LQKENI. Trimming cost V 4 bases and J 1 base; bases outside gene matches: 6. The CDR3 has 15 residues. The CDR3 loop is CASSLGQAGNTEAFF. DNA for the CDR3: TGTGCCAGCTCACTTGGACAGGCCGGGAACACTGAAGCTTTCTTT.

V gene TRBV5-1 combines with J gene TRBJ1-5; 9 bases are shared with TRBD1. There are 15 residues in the CDR3. Looked up from germline, CDR1 is SGHRS and CDR2 is YFSETQ. Germline trimming cut 0 bases from V and 3 bases from J; bases unmatched to any gene: 1. The CDR3 loop is CASSLGQGDNQPQHF. In nucleotides, the CDR3 is TGCGCCAGCAGCTTGGGACAGGGGGACAATCAGCCCCAGCATTTT.

In DNA form, the CDR3 reads TGCGCCAGCAGTGAGTCGGCAGGGTTCACTGAAGCTTTCTTT. It specifies CASSESAGFTEAFF. The V gene is TRBV10-2, the J gene TRBJ1-1, with D possibly matching TRBD1 (5 bases). Trimming left V 0 bases short and J 4 bases short, with 9 bases between. The V gene's germline CDR1 is WSHSY and CDR2 SAAADI. This CDR3 is built from 14 residues.

This chain connects TRBV7-2 to TRBJ1-4; D uncertain. This CDR3 contains 14 residues. V dropped 5 bases and J dropped 7 bases, with 14 bases sitting between them. Looked up from germline, CDR1 is SGHTA and CDR2 is FQGNSA. CDR3 coding DNA: TGTGCCAGCAGCCCCGCGGGATTCGGTGAAAAACTGTTTTTT. As protein: CASSPAGFGEKLFF.

The chain joins TRBV2 to TRBJ2-5, with 7 positions matching TRBD1. The V segment lost 4 bases and the J segment 4 bases; nucleotides outside the gene matches: 6. The germline V gene has CDR1 SNHLY and CDR2 FYNNEI. The CDR3 extends over 14 amino acids. This chain's CDR3 is CASSVSGTVETQYF. The CDR3 region has the DNA TGTGCCAGCAGTGTTTCCGGGACAGTAGAGACCCAGTACTTC.

This clone was detected only once. The chain employs TRBV6-1 and TRBJ1-6, with D unresolved. V was cut by 3 bases and J by 8 bases, with 11 bases left in between. The germline CDR1 and CDR2 sequences are MNHNS and SASEGT. The CDR3 has 14 residues. For the CDR3, the DNA is TGTGCCAGCAGTGACACCGTTCGGGATTCACCCCTCCACTTT. The encoded protein is CASSDTVRDSPLHF.

CDR3 nucleotide sequence: TGCGCCAGCAGCCGCGGGGCAGGCCCCGACTACGAGCAGTACTTC. It specifies CASSRGAGPDYEQYF. V usage is TRBV4-1 and J usage is TRBJ2-7, with a possible D match to TRBD2 (6 bases). The length of the CDR3 is 15 residues. Germline CDR1 is MGHRA and CDR2 is YSYEKL. Trimming removed 4 bases from V and 3 bases from J, with 16 bases in between.

In its sample, this clone was seen a few times. The chain employs TRBV15 and TRBJ2-7; 8 bases agree with TRBD1. The CDR3 extends over 14 amino acids. The trim removed 0 bases at V and 4 bases at J, leaving 2 bases unmatched. Germline CDR1 is LNHNV and CDR2 is YYDKDF (reference sequence). CDR3 protein: CATSRETGGYEQYF. In DNA form, the CDR3 reads TGTGCCACCAGCAGAGAAACAGGGGGTTACGAGCAGTACTTC.

Only one count was recorded for this clone. This chain joins TRBV7-2 and TRBJ2-3, with 10 bases aligning to TRBD2. The ends lost 4 bases at V and 5 bases at J; junction bases unmatched: 9. CDR3 length: 16 residues. Germline lookup yields CDR1 SGHTA and CDR2 FQGNSA. CDR3 residues: CASSSQPGLAKDTQYF. The CDR3 region has the DNA TGTGCCAGCAGCTCTCAGCCGGGACTAGCGAAAGATACGCAGTATTTT.

In the case of this clone: In the same sample, other DNA sequences code for this CDR3. The chain combines TRBV9 with TRBJ2-7; D might be TRBD2 (5 bases). CDR1 SGDLS and CDR2 YYNGEE come from the germline V gene. The CDR3 totals 15 residues. The V and J ends lost 0 bases and 0 bases respectively, with 10 bases between them. CDR3 DNA: TGTGCCAGCAGCGTAGATCCGGGGAGCTCCTACGAGCAGTACTTC. As protein: CASSVDPGSSYEQYF. Variable domain in full (rest from reference TRBV9 and TRBJ2-7): DSGVTQTPKHLITATGQRVTLRCSPRSGDLSVYWYQQSLDQGLQFLIQYYNGEERAKGNILERFSAQQFPDLHSELNLSSLELGDSALYFCASSVDPGSSYEQYFGPGTRLTVT.

This clone was seen a few times. This rearrangement joins TRBV10-3 to TRBJ2-7; 8 bases match TRBD2. The ends lost 0 bases at V and 12 bases at J; junction bases unmatched: 10. Germline assignment: CDR1 ENHRY and CDR2 SYGVKD. This CDR3 has 14 residues. CDR3 DNA sequence: TGTGCCATCAGTGAGTCGGGACTAGTCGGCAGGCTGTACTTC. Translation: CAISESGLVGRLYF.

The chain links TRBV6-5 to TRBJ2-4; D remains ambiguous. This CDR3 has 14 residues. Germline CDR1 is MNHEY and CDR2 is SVGAGI. The V end lost 4 bases, the J end lost 3 bases, and 10 bases lay between the germline ends. This CDR3 is CASSFSSLKNIQYF. CDR3 in DNA: TGTGCCAGCAGTTTTTCTAGTCTCAAAAACATTCAGTACTTC.

V gene TRBV28 combines with J gene TRBJ2-7; 8 bases fit TRBD1. CDR1 is MDHEN and CDR2 is SYDVKM in the germline V gene. V was clipped by 3 bases and J by 5 bases; unmatched bases: 12. This CDR3 spans 16 amino acids. The CDR3, as DNA: TGTGCCAGCAGTTTTTATGTAGACAGGGGTTGGGACGAGCAGTACTTC. Translated: CASSFYVDRGWDEQYF.

CDR3 nucleotide sequence: TGTGCCAGCAGCTTAGGGAGGACTAGCGATCTCTACGAGCAGTACTTC. This encodes CASSLGRTSDLYEQYF. The V gene is TRBV7-2, the J gene TRBJ2-7; 9 positions agree with TRBD2. Germline CDR1 SGHTA, CDR2 FQGNSA. CDR3 length equals 16 residues. With V trimmed by 1 base and J by 3 bases, 7 bases remained unmatched.

The chain links TRBV5-1 to TRBJ2-5, with D perhaps matching TRBD1 (6 bases). The CDR3 spans 14 residues. The germline gives CDR1 SGHRS, CDR2 YFSETQ. V was shortened by 4 bases and J by 0 bases, with 10 bases between the two germline ends. The CDR3 protein is CASSARTDQETQYF. CDR3 DNA sequence: TGCGCCAGCAGCGCCCGGACAGACCAAGAGACCCAGTACTTC.